This T cell receptor beta chain was obtained from a study of T cell changes during pregnancy in multiple sclerosis. This CDR3 is built from 14 residues. Per germline, CDR1 SQVTM and CDR2 ANQGSEA. J lost 2 bases, V lost 6 bases, and 6 bases had no gene match. The protocol was immunoSEQ multiplex PCR, while the TCRdb copy is restricted to in-frame clones and leaves out a portion. The sample holds approximately 130,000 clones, less than 97% seen once. The count of this clone is one. This clonotype was obtained from a female donor with multiple sclerosis, enrolled in a pregnancy study. The source was peripheral blood, collected after pregnancy. V and J are TRBV29-1 and TRBJ1-2; 10 bases fit TRBD1. Written as DNA, the CDR3 is TGCAGCGTCCTACCGGGACAGGGGAACTATGGCTACACCTTC. It is translated as CSVLPGQGNYGYTF.